This T cell receptor beta chain was sequenced in a study of blood T cell repertoires in COVID-19. Whole-study context: Sources were T cells, B-cell-depleted T cells, or PBMCs; the material itself was cDNA or gDNA.

Assay: immunoSEQ multiplex PCR; the TCRdb copy retains only in-frame clones and omits some. The table lists around 180,000 clones, about 83% of them singletons. This clone was found a few times. Germline V gives CDR1 LNHDA, CDR2 SQIVND (reference sequence). Trimming took 1 base from V and 4 from J; bases not matched to a gene: 5. This CDR3 contains 16 residues. The sequenced material came from peripheral blood. The chain links TRBV19 to TRBJ2-1; 9 bases agree with TRBD2. This TCR was recovered from a human donor in a cohort sampled during active COVID-19. CDR3 bases: TGTGCCAGTAGTATAGTAGCGGGAGTCTCTTACAATGAGCAGTTCTTC. It codes for CASSIVAGVSYNEQFF.